This T cell receptor (beta chain) originates from a study of blood T cell repertoires in COVID-19. The table came from immunoSEQ multiplex PCR; TCRdb's copy has only in-frame clones and leaves some out. The top ten hold approximately 54% of the sample, which has 45,000 to 50,000 clones, around four fifths seen once. CDR1 SGHTA and CDR2 FQGNSA come from the germline V gene. CDR3 size: 15 residues. The ends lost 1 base at V and 3 bases at J; junction bases unmatched: 2. Material: peripheral blood. The source is a man in his 70s with acute or convalescent COVID-19. The chain links TRBV7-2 to TRBJ2-1, with TRBD2 identical over 8 bases. The CDR3 nucleotides are TGTGCCAGCAGCTTAGGGCTAGCGGGCTACAATGAGCAGTTCTTC. Protein sequence: CASSLGLAGYNEQFF.